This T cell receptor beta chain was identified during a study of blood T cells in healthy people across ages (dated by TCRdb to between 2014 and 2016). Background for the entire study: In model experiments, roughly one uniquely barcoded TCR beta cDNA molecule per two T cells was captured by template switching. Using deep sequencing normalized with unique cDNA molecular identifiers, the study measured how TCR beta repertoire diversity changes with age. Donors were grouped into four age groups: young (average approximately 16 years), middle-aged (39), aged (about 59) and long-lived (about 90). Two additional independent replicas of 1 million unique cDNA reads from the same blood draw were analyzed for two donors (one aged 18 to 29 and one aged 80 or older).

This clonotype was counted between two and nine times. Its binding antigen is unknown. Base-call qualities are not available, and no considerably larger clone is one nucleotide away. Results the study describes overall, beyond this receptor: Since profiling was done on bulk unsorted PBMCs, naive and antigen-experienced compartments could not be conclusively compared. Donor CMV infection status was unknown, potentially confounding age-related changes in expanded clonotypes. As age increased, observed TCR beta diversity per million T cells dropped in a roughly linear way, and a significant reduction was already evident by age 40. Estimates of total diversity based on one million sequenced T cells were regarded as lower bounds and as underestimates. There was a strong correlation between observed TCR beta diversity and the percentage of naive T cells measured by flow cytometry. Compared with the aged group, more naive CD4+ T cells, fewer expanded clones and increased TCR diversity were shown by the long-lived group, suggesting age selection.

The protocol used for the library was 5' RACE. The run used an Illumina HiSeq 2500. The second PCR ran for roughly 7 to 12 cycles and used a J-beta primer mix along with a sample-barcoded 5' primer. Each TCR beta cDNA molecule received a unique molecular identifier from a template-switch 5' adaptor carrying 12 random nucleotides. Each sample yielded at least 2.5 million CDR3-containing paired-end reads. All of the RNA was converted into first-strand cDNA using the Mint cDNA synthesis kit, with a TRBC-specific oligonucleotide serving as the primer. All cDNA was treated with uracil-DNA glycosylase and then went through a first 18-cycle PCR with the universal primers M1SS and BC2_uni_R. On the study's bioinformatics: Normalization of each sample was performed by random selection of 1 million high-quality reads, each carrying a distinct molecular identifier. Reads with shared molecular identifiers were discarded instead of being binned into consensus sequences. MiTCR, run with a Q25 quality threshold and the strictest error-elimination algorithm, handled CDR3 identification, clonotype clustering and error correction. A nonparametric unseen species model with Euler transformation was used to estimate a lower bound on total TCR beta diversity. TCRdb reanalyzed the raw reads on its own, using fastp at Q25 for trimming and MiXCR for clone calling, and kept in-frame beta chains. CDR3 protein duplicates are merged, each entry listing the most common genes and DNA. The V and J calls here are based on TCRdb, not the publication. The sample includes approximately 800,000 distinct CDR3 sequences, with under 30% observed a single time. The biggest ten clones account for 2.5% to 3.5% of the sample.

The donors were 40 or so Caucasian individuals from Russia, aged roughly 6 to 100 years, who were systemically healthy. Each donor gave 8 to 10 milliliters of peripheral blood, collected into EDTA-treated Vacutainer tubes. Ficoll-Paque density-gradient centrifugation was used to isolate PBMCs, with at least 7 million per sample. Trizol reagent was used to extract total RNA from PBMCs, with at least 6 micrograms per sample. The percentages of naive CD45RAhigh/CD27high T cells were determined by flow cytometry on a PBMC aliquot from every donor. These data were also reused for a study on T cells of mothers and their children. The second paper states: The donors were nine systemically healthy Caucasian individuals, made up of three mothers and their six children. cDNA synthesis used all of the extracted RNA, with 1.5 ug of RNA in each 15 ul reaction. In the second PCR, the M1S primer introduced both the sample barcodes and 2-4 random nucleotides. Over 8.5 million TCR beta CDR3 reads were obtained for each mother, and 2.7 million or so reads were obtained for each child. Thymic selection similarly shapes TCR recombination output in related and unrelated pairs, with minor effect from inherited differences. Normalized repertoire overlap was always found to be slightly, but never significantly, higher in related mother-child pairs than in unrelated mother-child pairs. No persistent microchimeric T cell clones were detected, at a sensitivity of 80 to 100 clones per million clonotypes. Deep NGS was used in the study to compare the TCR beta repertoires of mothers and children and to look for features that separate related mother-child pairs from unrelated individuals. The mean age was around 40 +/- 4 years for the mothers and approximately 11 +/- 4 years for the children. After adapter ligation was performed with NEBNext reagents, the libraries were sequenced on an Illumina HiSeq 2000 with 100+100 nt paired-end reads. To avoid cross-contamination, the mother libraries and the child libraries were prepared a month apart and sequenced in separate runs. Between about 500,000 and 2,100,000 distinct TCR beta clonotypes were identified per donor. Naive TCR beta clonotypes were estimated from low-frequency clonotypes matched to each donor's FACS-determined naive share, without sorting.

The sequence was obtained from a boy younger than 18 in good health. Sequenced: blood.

For the CDR3, the sequence is CASSLSTGANTEAFF. The DNA reads TGTGCCAGCAGCCTAAGCACAGGGGCAAACACTGAAGCTTTCTTT. The rearrangement joined TRBV7-6 to TRBJ1-1; 7 middle bases align to TRBD1. The CDR3 holds 15 amino acids from the cysteine to the phenylalanine. The entry retains the CDR3 DNA only, 45 bases that are in frame from base 1. V and J are trimmed by 5 bases and 2 bases, and the gene matches miss 8 bases of the junction. The CDR1 and CDR2 encoded by the germline V gene are SGHVS and FNYEAQ. Full variable domain (CDR3 extended with the reference TRBV7-6 and TRBJ1-1 proteins): GAGVSQSPRYKVTKRGQDVALRCDPISGHVSLYWYRQALGQGPEFLTYFNYEAQQDKSGLPNDRFSAERPEGSISTLTIQRTEQRDSAMYRCASSLSTGANTEAFFGQGTRLTVV.